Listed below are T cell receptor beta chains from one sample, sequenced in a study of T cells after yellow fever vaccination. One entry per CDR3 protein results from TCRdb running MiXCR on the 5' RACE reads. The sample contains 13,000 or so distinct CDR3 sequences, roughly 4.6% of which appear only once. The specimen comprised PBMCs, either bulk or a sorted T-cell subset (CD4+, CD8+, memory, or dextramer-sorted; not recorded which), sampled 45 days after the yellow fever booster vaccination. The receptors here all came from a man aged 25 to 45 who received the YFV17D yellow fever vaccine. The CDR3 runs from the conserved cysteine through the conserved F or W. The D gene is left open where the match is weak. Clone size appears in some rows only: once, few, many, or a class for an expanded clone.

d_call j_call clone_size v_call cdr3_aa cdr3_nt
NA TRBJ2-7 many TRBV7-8 CASSLELSVSPLEQYF TGTGCCAGCAGCTTAGAACTCTCAGTCTCACCTCTCGAGCAGTACTTC
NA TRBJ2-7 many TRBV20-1 CSAQRPGPGSEQYF TGCAGTGCCCAACGGCCGGGCCCAGGGTCCGAGCAGTACTTC
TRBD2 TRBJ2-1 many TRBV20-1 CSARLASGRSYNEQFF TGCAGTGCTAGGTTGGCTAGCGGGAGATCATACAATGAGCAGTTCTTC
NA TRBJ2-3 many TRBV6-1 CASSRSTDTQYF TGTGCCAGCAGTAGAAGCACAGATACGCAGTATTTT
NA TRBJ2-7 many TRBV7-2 CASSSRDRSEQYF TGTGCCAGCAGCTCAAGAGACAGATCCGAGCAGTACTTC
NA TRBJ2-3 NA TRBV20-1 CSASDEALAYTDTQYF TGCAGTGCCAGTGACGAGGCGCTAGCCTACACAGATACGCAGTATTTT
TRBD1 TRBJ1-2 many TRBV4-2 CASSHPGTDGAYGYTF TGTGCCAGCAGCCATCCCGGGACAGATGGAGCCTATGGCTACACCTTC
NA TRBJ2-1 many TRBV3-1 CASSQEGRSSYNEQFF TGTGCCAGCAGCCAAGAGGGACGGAGCTCCTACAATGAGCAGTTCTTC
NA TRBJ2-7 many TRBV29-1 CSVAWGYEQYF TGCAGCGTTGCTTGGGGCTACGAGCAGTACTTC
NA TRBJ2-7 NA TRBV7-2 CASSTSYEQYF TGTGCCAGCAGCACGAGCTACGAGCAGTACTTC
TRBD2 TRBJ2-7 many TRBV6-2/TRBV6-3 CASDGGSAYEQYF TGTGCCAGCGACGGCGGGAGCGCCTACGAGCAGTACTTC
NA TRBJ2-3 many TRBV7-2 CASSFPGSTDTQYF TGTGCCAGCAGCTTCCCGGGTAGCACAGATACGCAGTATTTT
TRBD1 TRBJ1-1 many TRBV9 CASSVSGGQGQTEAFF TGTGCCAGCAGCGTAAGCGGGGGACAGGGGCAAACTGAAGCTTTCTTT
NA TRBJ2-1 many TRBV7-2 CASSLGPAGQFF TGTGCCAGCAGCTTAGGACCCGCGGGGCAGTTCTTC
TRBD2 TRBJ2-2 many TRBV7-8 CASSPRPSGYTGELFF TGTGCCAGCAGCCCCAGGCCTAGCGGGTACACCGGGGAGCTGTTTTTT
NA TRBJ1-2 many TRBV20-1 CSARARLYGYTF TGCAGTGCTAGAGCCCGCCTCTATGGCTACACCTTC
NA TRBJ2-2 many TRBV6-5 CASSYVQGTGELFF TGTGCCAGCAGTTACGTTCAGGGTACCGGGGAGCTGTTTTTT
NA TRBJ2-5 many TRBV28 CASSFGGAEETQYF TGTGCCAGCAGTTTCGGGGGCGCGGAAGAGACCCAGTACTTC
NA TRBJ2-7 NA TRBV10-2 CASSEGGAGYF TGCGCCAGCAGTGAGGGGGGCGCCGGGTACTTC
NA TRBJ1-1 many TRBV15 CATSTADSPNTEAFF TGTGCCACCAGCACGGCGGACAGCCCGAACACTGAAGCTTTCTTT
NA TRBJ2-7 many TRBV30 CAWSFGRTFYEQYF TGTGCCTGGAGTTTCGGACGGACTTTCTACGAGCAGTACTTC
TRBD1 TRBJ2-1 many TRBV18 CASSPGQGRFTEQFF TGTGCCAGCTCACCCGGACAGGGTAGATTCACTGAGCAGTTCTTC